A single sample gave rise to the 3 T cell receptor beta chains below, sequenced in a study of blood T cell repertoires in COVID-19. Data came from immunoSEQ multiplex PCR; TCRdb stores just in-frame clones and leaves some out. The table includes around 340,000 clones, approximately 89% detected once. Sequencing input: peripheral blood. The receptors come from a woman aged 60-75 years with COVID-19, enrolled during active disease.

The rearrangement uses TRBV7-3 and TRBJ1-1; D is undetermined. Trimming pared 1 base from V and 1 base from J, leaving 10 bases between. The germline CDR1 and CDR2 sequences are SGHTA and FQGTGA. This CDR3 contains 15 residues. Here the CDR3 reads CASSLMGGGNTEAFF. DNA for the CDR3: TGTGCCAGCAGCTTAATGGGAGGAGGGAACACTGAAGCTTTCTTT.

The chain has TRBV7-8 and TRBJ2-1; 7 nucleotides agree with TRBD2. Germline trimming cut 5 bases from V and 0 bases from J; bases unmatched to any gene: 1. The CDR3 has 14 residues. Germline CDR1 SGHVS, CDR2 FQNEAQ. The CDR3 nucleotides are TGTGCCAGCAGCCGGGACTACTCCTACAATGAGCAGTTCTTC. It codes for CASSRDYSYNEQFF.

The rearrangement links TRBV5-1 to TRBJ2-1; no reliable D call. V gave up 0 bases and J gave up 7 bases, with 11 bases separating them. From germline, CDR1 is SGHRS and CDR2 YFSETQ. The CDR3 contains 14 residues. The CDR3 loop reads CASSLGANLNEQFF. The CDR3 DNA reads TGCGCCAGCAGCTTGGGGGCCAATTTAAATGAGCAGTTCTTC.